The present T cell receptor beta chain was sequenced within a study of blood T cell repertoires in COVID-19. For the study at large: Sites in the United States, Italy and Spain provided acute and convalescent COVID-19 samples. T cells, B-cell-depleted T cells, or PBMCs supplied cDNA or gDNA.

The ends lost 2 bases at V and 7 bases at J; junction bases unmatched: 6. The CDR3 totals 14 residues. Germline V gene lookup returns CDR1 SGHNT and CDR2 YYREEE (reference sequence). The authors' processing: The authors estimated nucleated cell counts from reference gene primer amplification. Clones were sequenced by immunoSEQ multiplex PCR, and TCRdb holds only the in-frame ones, with some missing. D and trimming come from the DNA, and the V and J calls and clone size come from that table. The sample yields 110,000 or so clones, 85% to 90% seen once. The sequenced sample was peripheral blood. The chain recombines TRBV5-4 with TRBJ2-1; 7 bases map to TRBD1. This receptor was taken from a woman in her fifties or sixties with COVID-19, enrolled during active disease. CDR3 sequence: CASSLDGQDNEQFF. DNA for the CDR3: TGTGCCAGCAGCTTAGACGGACAGGATAATGAGCAGTTCTTC. Complete variable domain (other parts from reference TRBV5-4 and TRBJ2-1): ETGVTQSPTHLIKTRGQQVTLRCSSQSGHNTVSWYQQALGQGPQFIFQYYREEENGRGNFPPRFSGLQFPNYSSELNVNALELDDSALYLCASSLDGQDNEQFFGPGTRLTVL.